This T cell receptor beta chain was obtained from a study of blood T cell repertoires in COVID-19. Study as a whole: The analysed material was cDNA or gDNA that came from T cells, B-cell-depleted T cells, or PBMCs.

Original processing methods: Reference gene primers were amplified, and this amplification served to estimate nucleated cell counts. The protocol was immunoSEQ multiplex PCR, while the TCRdb copy is restricted to in-frame clones and leaves out a portion. The DNA gave D and trimming, while V, J and clone size come from that table. The table shows under 300,000 clones, with roughly four fifths occurring only once. The CDR3 runs 14 residues. V lost 5 bases to trimming and J lost 2 bases, with 12 bases between them. Germline values: CDR1 SEHNR, CDR2 FQNEAQ (reference sequence). The sequenced sample was peripheral blood. This chain links TRBV7-9 with TRBJ1-2; D not resolved. The receptor's source is a woman younger than 30 with acute or convalescent COVID-19. CDR3 protein: CASSPDLSNYGYTF. The CDR3 nucleotides read TGTGCCAGCAGCCCGGACTTATCAAACTATGGCTACACCTTC.